These 30 T cell receptor beta chains originate from one sample sequenced in a study of glioma-infiltrating T cells. Using RNA template, CDR3s of TCR alpha and beta were amplified with iRepertoire arm-PCR. TCRdb re-derived calls from the multiplex PCR reads in MiXCR, one entry per CDR3 protein. The data contain roughly 120,000 distinct CDR3 sequences, less than 30% of them seen just once; the ten biggest clones take up approximately 16%. The sequenced sample consisted of glioma tissue, nonneoplastic brain tissue, or PBMCs (not recorded which). The source of these receptors is a human donor with low-grade glioma or glioblastoma, undergoing nonglioma brain surgery, or in good health (not recorded which).

Details on this clonotype: A much larger clone lies a single base off, so this may be a read error. The V gene is TRBV6-1, the J gene TRBJ2-1, with 12 positions matching TRBD2. The CDR3 extends over 15 amino acids. Germline V gene sequence: CDR1 MNHNS, CDR2 SASEGT. The CDR3 region is CASSQTSGSYNEQLF. CDR3 coding DNA: TGTGCCAGCAGCCAGACTAGCGGGAGTTACAATGAGCAGCTCTTC.

Regarding this clonotype: At one end the junction does not follow the germline gene, possibly because of a read error. The chain combines TRBV7-2 with TRBJ2-7; D tentatively reads TRBD1 or TRBD2 (6 bases each). Per the germline V gene, CDR1 is SGHTA and CDR2 is FQGNSA. This CDR3 is 14 amino acids long. This CDR3 reads CANSPSSGAYEQYF. The CDR3 coding sequence is TGTGCCAACAGCCCCAGCTCGGGGGCTTACGAGCAGTACTTC.

This clonotype was observed at least ten times. This rearrangement joins TRBV25-1 to TRBJ1-5; 7 nucleotides align to TRBD1. Germline V gene lookup returns CDR1 MGHDK and CDR2 SYGVNS. Trimming at V came to 1 base and at J to 6 bases, leaving 6 bases not matched to a gene. This CDR3 is 15 amino acids long. The CDR3 DNA reads as TGTGCCAGCAGTGAATGGAACAGGGGAGCTCAGCCCCAGCATTTT. This translates into CASSEWNRGAQPQHF.

With regard to this clonotype: This may come from a read error, since a much larger clone is one base off. The CDR3 is CASIRQGNSGANVLTF. The CDR3 nucleotides are TGTGCCAGCATACGACAGGGGAACTCTGGGGCCAACGTCCTGACTTTC. The chain has TRBV6-5 and TRBJ2-6, with 8 bases fitting TRBD1. Germline-derived CDR1 and CDR2 are MNHEY and SVGAGI. The V and J ends lost 7 bases and 0 bases, in that order; junction bases with no gene match: 5. The CDR3 is 16 residues long.

This clonotype was recorded a few times. This rearrangement joins TRBV5-4 to TRBJ2-5, with TRBD2 identical over 9 bases. The germline V gene encodes CDR1 SGHNT and CDR2 YYREEE (reference sequence). The CDR3 contains 16 residues. The V gene end was trimmed by 4 bases and the J gene end by 4 bases; junction bases not matched to a gene: 11. The chain's CDR3 is CASSAPGGRATETQYF. CDR3 nucleotide sequence: TGTGCCAGCAGCGCTCCGGGCGGGAGGGCCACAGAGACCCAGTACTTC. The full variable domain, completed using reference TRBV5-4 and TRBJ2-5, is ETGVTQSPTHLIKTRGQQVTLRCSSQSGHNTVSWYQQALGQGPQFIFQYYREEENGRGNFPPRFSGLQFPNYSSELNVNALELDDSALYLCASSAPGGRATETQYFGPGTRLLVL.

This clonotype was observed at least ten times. The chain joins TRBV7-2 to TRBJ1-6, with no clear D. The length of the CDR3 is 11 residues. Germline V lookup: CDR1 SGHTA, CDR2 FQGNSA. Trimming removed 6 bases at V and 6 bases at J, with 3 bases between. The chain's CDR3 is CASSFNSPLHF. The DNA for the CDR3 is TGTGCCAGCAGTTTTAATTCACCCCTCCACTTT.

This chain joins TRBV29-1 and TRBJ2-1, with 10 nucleotides matching TRBD2. After removal of 7 bases from V and 5 bases from J, the junction contained 5 bases not matched to a gene. The CDR3 runs to 13 residues. Germline assignment: CDR1 SQVTM and CDR2 ANQGSEA. In nucleotides, the CDR3 is TGCAGCGCCGGACTAGCGGCTGACAATGAGCAGTTCTTC. Encoded protein: CSAGLAADNEQFF.

The chain uses TRBV5-4 and TRBJ2-3; the D gene could be TRBD1 or TRBD2 (5 bases each). CDR3 length equals 16 residues. CDR1 SGHNT and CDR2 YYREEE come from the germline V gene (reference sequence). The V gene lost 0 bases and the J gene lost 3 bases, with 14 bases spanning the gap. The CDR3 region is CASSLGDPWGTDTQYF. CDR3 coding DNA: TGTGCCAGCAGCTTGGGGGACCCATGGGGGACAGATACGCAGTATTTT.

This clonotype has only one observation. This may come from a read error, since a much larger clone is one base off. Without the conserved terminal phenylalanine or tryptophan, this CDR3 likely stems from a read error. This sequence joins TRBV11-2 and TRBJ2-3; D unresolved. The CDR3 loop spans 11 amino acids. The germline V gene has CDR1 SGHAT and CDR2 FQNNGV. Trimming shortened V by 2 bases and J by 6 bases, and 3 bases separated the two germline ends. CDR3 DNA sequence: TGTGCCAGCAGCTTAAGCGATACGCAGTATTCT. Residues: CASSLSDTQYS.

This clonotype was counted many times. In nucleotides, the CDR3 is TGCGCCAGCAGCCAAGGAAACTCCAACTATGGCTACACCTTC. Residues: CASSQGNSNYGYTF. The rearrangement uses TRBV4-1 and TRBJ1-2; D is unresolved. The CDR3 is made up of 14 amino acids. Trimming removed 1 base from V and 2 bases from J, with 8 bases in between. CDR1 MGHRA and CDR2 YSYEKL come from the germline V gene.

To note about this clonotype: One end of the junction is discordant with germline, which a read error may explain. The CDR3 DNA reads TGTTCCAGCAGTCCAGGACAGGGTCGATTTAACTATGGCTACACCTTC. Protein product: CSSSPGQGRFNYGYTF. V usage is TRBV12-3 or TRBV12-4 and J usage is TRBJ1-2; TRBD1 matches 8 bases. The CDR3 consists of 16 residues.

This clonotype was recorded at least ten times. The V and J genes are TRBV5-1 and TRBJ2-3; the D gene is possibly TRBD2 (5 bases). The CDR3 sequence is 15 residues long. Germline CDR1 reads SGHRS; CDR2 reads YFSETQ. V lost 4 bases and J 2 bases, leaving 14 bases between the germline ends. The CDR3 reads CASSPQAATTDTQYF. In DNA, the CDR3 is TGCGCCAGCAGCCCCCAAGCGGCCACCACAGATACGCAGTATTTT.

This clonotype was recorded many times. J is TRBJ2-7 and V is TRBV28; TRBD2 aligns across 7 bases. Germline CDR1 is MDHEN and CDR2 is SYDVKM. The CDR3 has 15 residues. The V and J ends lost 3 bases and 5 bases, in that order; junction bases with no gene match: 10. The CDR3 DNA reads TGTGCCAGCAGTTTTCGCGGGAGAAGGGCCAACGAGCAGTACTTC. Translating it yields CASSFRGRRANEQYF.

This chain uses TRBV3-1 with TRBJ1-1, with D unresolved. V gave up 0 bases and J gave up 5 bases, with 7 bases separating them. This CDR3 spans 13 amino acids. Germline V gives CDR1 LGHDT, CDR2 YNNKEL (reference sequence). CDR3 residues: CASSQDSRTEAFF. In nucleotides, the CDR3 is TGTGCCAGCAGCCAAGATTCCCGGACTGAAGCTTTCTTT.

The sample holds a few counts of this clonotype. Given a much more abundant clone one base away, this may be a read error. This chain links TRBV6-5 with TRBJ2-7; D possibly corresponds to TRBD2 (6 bases). Germline assignment: CDR1 MNHEY and CDR2 SVGAGI. This CDR3 contains 14 residues. V lost 6 bases, J lost 3 bases, and 15 bases lay in between. Written as DNA, the CDR3 is TGTGCCAGCAGCAGACTAACGGGAGTCTACGAGCAGTACTTC. Translating gives CASSRLTGVYEQYF.

This clonotype was seen repeatedly, ten times or more. This rearrangement joins TRBV28 to TRBJ2-3; the match to TRBD1 covers 7 bases. V lost 4 bases, J lost 0 bases, and 16 bases stayed unmatched. This CDR3 spans 19 amino acids. Germline V gene sequence: CDR1 MDHEN, CDR2 SYDVKM. CDR3 coding DNA: TGTGCCAGCAGTTCAGTCCGGGACAGCGGAACCTTTAGCACAGATACGCAGTATTTT. This encodes CASSSVRDSGTFSTDTQYF.

By share, this clonotype counts as large. The rearrangement joins TRBV6-6 to TRBJ2-1, with D tentatively TRBD2 (6 bases). This CDR3 has 13 residues. Trimming shortened V by 2 bases and J by 10 bases, and 12 bases separated the two germline ends. The germline CDR1 and CDR2 sequences are MNHNY and SVGAGI (reference sequence). The CDR3 bases are TGTGCCAGCAGTTACAACCTAGCGAACGAGCAGTTCTTC. Translation: CASSYNLANEQFF.

In the case of this clonotype: A much bigger clone sits one base away, suggesting this may be a read error. V usage is TRBV4-1 and J usage is TRBJ2-1, with 8 bases that match TRBD2. Germline V gene lookup returns CDR1 MGHRA and CDR2 YSYEKL. The CDR3 loop spans 16 amino acids. This chain's CDR3 is CASSQVGTSRYNDQFF. The CDR3 DNA reads TGCGCCAGCAGCCAAGTCGGGACTAGTCGGTACAATGATCAGTTCTTC.

Remarks on this clonotype: Mismatch with germline at one junction end may stem from a read error. The J gene is TRBJ2-3, the V gene TRBV6-4, with 8 bases lining up with TRBD2. Germline CDR1 MRHNA, CDR2 SNTAGT. The CDR3 has 15 residues. The CDR3: CASSVAGNGTNTQYF. In nucleotides, the CDR3 is TGTGCCAGCAGTGTAGCGGGAAACGGCACAAATACGCAGTATTTT.

This clonotype was seen ten or more times. The chain carries TRBV19 and TRBJ1-5, with unresolved D. Germline CDR1 reads LNHDA; CDR2 reads SQIVND (reference sequence). Trimming took off 6 bases at V and 3 bases at J, with 15 bases between the two ends. CDR3 length: 15 amino acids. CDR3 coding DNA: TGTGCCAGTAGAATGTCGGGAATTCTCAATCAGCCCCAGCATTTT. Amino acid sequence: CASRMSGILNQPQHF.

V and J are TRBV12-3 or TRBV12-4 and TRBJ1-1, with no clear D. The ends were cut back, 8 bases at V and 0 bases at J, with 16 bases in the middle. This CDR3 comprises 15 residues. In DNA form, the CDR3 reads TGTGCCAGCGCCTACCCCCCCGGGTTGAACACTGAAGCTTTCTTT. It codes for CASAYPPGLNTEAFF.

This clonotype has a count of ten or more. A much larger clone differs from this one at a single base, so this may be a read error. In DNA, the CDR3 is TGTACCAGCCGTGGACAGATGAACACTGAAGCTTTCTTT. Translated: CTSRGQMNTEAFF. The chain couples TRBV27 to TRBJ1-1; D perhaps matches TRBD1 (6 bases). The CDR3 has 13 amino acids. Germline-derived CDR1 and CDR2 are MNHEY and SMNVEV (reference sequence).

This clonotype was recorded at least ten times. CDR3 sequence (DNA): TGTGCCAGCAGTTACCTCCGGGACGGTTACGAGCAGTACTTC. Protein product: CASSYLRDGYEQYF. The chain carries TRBV6-2 or TRBV6-3 and TRBJ2-7, with D perhaps matching TRBD1 or TRBD2 (5 bases each). Trimming left V 2 bases short and J 4 bases short, with 12 bases between. The CDR3 sequence is 14 residues long. CDR1 is MNHEY, CDR2 SVGEGT, per germline.

In this sample, this clonotype turned up many times. The genes are TRBV7-9 and TRBJ1-1; TRBD1 might be the D (5 bases). Per the germline V gene, CDR1 is SEHNR and CDR2 is FQNEAQ (reference sequence). The CDR3 length is 15 residues. V lost 1 base and J lost 1, with 10 bases in between. CDR3 bases: TGTGCCAGCAGCTTAGGCGCGGGGGGGAACACTGAAGCTTTCTTT. This gives the protein CASSLGAGGNTEAFF.

As to this clonotype: A much larger clone differs from this one at a single base, so this may be a read error. The chain combines TRBV4-1 with TRBJ2-7, with D perhaps TRBD1 (5 bases). Germline loops: CDR1 MGHRA, CDR2 YSYEKL. The CDR3 sequence is 14 residues long. V lost 2 bases to trimming and J lost 3 bases, with 11 bases between them. CDR3 DNA sequence: TGCGCCAGCAGCCAACCTGGCAGGGACTACGAGCAGTACTTC. Its translation: CASSQPGRDYEQYF.

This clonotype was seen ten or more times. DNA for the CDR3: TGTGCCAGCAGACTTGGGCAGGGGCAGCGGGAGACCCAGTACTTC. It encodes CASRLGQGQRETQYF. This sequence joins TRBV6-1 and TRBJ2-5; TRBD1 is a possible D gene (6 bases). Deletions cut 6 bases from V and 5 bases from J, with 19 bases between. This CDR3 is 15 amino acids long. Germline assignment: CDR1 MNHNS and CDR2 SASEGT.

This clonotype has ten or more counts. V usage is TRBV11-2 and J usage is TRBJ2-7; D is perhaps TRBD1 (6 bases). Trimming took off 0 bases at V and 6 bases at J, with 12 bases between the two ends. CDR1 is SGHAT and CDR2 is FQNNGV in the germline V gene. This CDR3 has 14 amino acids. The CDR3 sequence is CASSLESGAGEQYF. The CDR3 DNA reads TGTGCCAGCAGCTTAGAGTCAGGGGCAGGCGAGCAGTACTTC. The full variable domain, in which reference TRBV11-2 and TRBJ2-7 provide the parts outside the CDR3, is EAGVAQSPRYKIIEKRQSVAFWCNPISGHATLYWYQQILGQGPKLLIQFQNNGVVDDSQLPKDRFSAERLKGVDSTLKIQPAKLEDSAVYLCASSLESGAGEQYFGPGTRLTVT.

This clonotype was observed many times. V gene TRBV5-4 combines with J gene TRBJ1-2; D call uncertain. V was pared by 0 bases and J by 8 bases, with 11 bases between. The CDR3 totals 13 residues. CDR1 and CDR2 (germline): SGHNT, YYREEE (reference sequence). DNA of the CDR3: TGTGCCAGCAGCTTGGGGGCGGAAAGGGGCTACACCTTC. Amino acids: CASSLGAERGYTF.

This clonotype was recorded many times. V and J are TRBV6-1 and TRBJ2-7, with D unresolved. Germline loops: CDR1 MNHNS, CDR2 SASEGT. V was trimmed by 8 bases and J by 6 bases, leaving 5 bases between them. The CDR3 sequence is 9 residues long. CDR3: CASYTEQYF. DNA for the CDR3: TGTGCCAGCTACACCGAGCAGTACTTC.

The sample holds many counts of this clonotype. This sequence joins TRBV18 and TRBJ2-1, with no clear D. Per germline, CDR1 KGHSH and CDR2 LQKENI. CDR3 length: 13 amino acids. V was trimmed by 2 bases and J by 7 bases, leaving 9 bases between them. CDR3 in amino acids: CASSPGVQNEQFF. CDR3 nucleotide sequence: TGTGCCAGCTCACCAGGCGTCCAAAATGAGCAGTTCTTC.